Below are 32 T cell receptor beta chains sequenced from a single sample in a study of blood T cell repertoires in COVID-19. TCRdb's copy holds only in-frame clones and misses some; the assay was immunoSEQ multiplex PCR. The sample includes about 170,000 clones, approximately 85% of them seen just once. Source material: peripheral blood. The source is a woman over 75 with COVID-19, enrolled during active disease.

The chain is built from TRBV14 and TRBJ2-3; TRBD2 aligns across 9 bases. Germline values: CDR1 SGHDN, CDR2 FVKESK. Germline trimming cut 2 bases from V and 2 bases from J; bases unmatched to any gene: 11. The CDR3 contains 18 residues. The chain's CDR3 is CASSQYPQRGAPTDTQYF. Here the CDR3 DNA reads TGTGCCAGCAGCCAATATCCCCAGCGGGGGGCCCCCACAGATACGCAGTATTTT.

This clone was observed a handful of times. V usage is TRBV11-2 and J usage is TRBJ2-1, with a weak D call TRBD1 (5 bases). This CDR3 is 13 amino acids long. The V end was cut by 5 bases, the J end by 6 bases, with 11 bases between. Germline V CDR1 and CDR2: SGHAT, FQNNGV. The CDR3: CASSPIDSNEQFF. The CDR3 DNA reads TGTGCCAGCAGCCCAATTGACAGCAATGAGCAGTTCTTC.

This chain joins TRBV19 and TRBJ2-1, with D possibly TRBD1 on 5 matching bases. Germline values: CDR1 LNHDA, CDR2 SQIVND (reference sequence). The CDR3 runs to 14 residues. V gave up 4 bases and J gave up 5 bases, with 12 bases separating them. The CDR3 is CASSKSGHNNEQFF. DNA for the CDR3: TGTGCCAGTAGTAAGTCCGGACATAACAATGAGCAGTTCTTC.

The CDR3, as DNA: TGTGCCAGCAGCCAAGCTGCGGGGGGGGACACTAGGCACAATGAGCAGTTCTTC. Translation: CASSQAAGGDTRHNEQFF. This chain connects TRBV3-1 (or the pseudogene TRBV3-2) to TRBJ2-1; 9 bases line up with TRBD2. This CDR3 has 18 amino acids. V was pared by 1 base and J by 5 bases, with 12 bases of the junction left unmatched. Germline V gene lookup returns CDR1 LGHDT and CDR2 YNNKEL (reference sequence).

The chain couples TRBV19 to TRBJ1-2; 7 bases align to TRBD1. Trimming removed 6 bases from V and 0 bases from J; junction bases left unmatched: 7. CDR1 and CDR2 (germline): LNHDA, SQIVND (reference sequence). This CDR3 has 15 residues. In DNA, the CDR3 is TGTGCCAGTAGGACGCCGGGACAGACTAACTATGGCTACACCTTC. Its translation is CASRTPGQTNYGYTF.

The chain is built from TRBV23-1 and TRBJ1-5, with 12 bases aligning to TRBD1. TRBV23-1 is identified as an open reading frame with a role that is uncertain. CDR3 length: 17 amino acids. The trim removed 0 bases at V and 5 bases at J, leaving 5 bases unmatched. The CDR3 DNA is TGCGCCAGCAGTCAATCGGGGACAGGGGGCGGGGATCAGCCCCAGCATTTT. The encoded protein is CASSQSGTGGGDQPQHF.

The J gene is TRBJ2-7, the V gene TRBV4-2, with 11 bases matching TRBD2. The CDR3 contains 19 residues. Per germline, CDR1 LGHNA and CDR2 YNFKEQ. V lost 2 bases and J lost 0; bases outside the gene matches: 12. In DNA, the CDR3 is TGTGCCAGCAGCCAAAGGCGGGCTAGCGGGAGGTTCAGCTCCTACGAGCAGTACTTC. It translates to CASSQRRASGRFSSYEQYF.

As DNA, the CDR3 is TGTGCCAGCAGCTTAGGGGGAGGGCTCAATCAGCCCCAGCATTTT. Residues: CASSLGGGLNQPQHF. The chain combines TRBV7-3 with TRBJ1-5, with D possibly matching TRBD1 (5 bases). The ends were cut back, 2 bases at V and 3 bases at J, with 11 bases in the middle. From germline, CDR1 is SGHTA and CDR2 FQGTGA. The CDR3 loop spans 15 amino acids.

The chain links TRBV7-8 to TRBJ2-1; TRBD2 matches 7 bases. The J segment lost 3 bases and the V segment lost 2 bases, leaving 7 bases of the junction unmatched. Looked up from germline, CDR1 is SGHVS and CDR2 is FQNEAQ. The CDR3 covers 16 residues. This CDR3 reads CASSLPPSGIYNEQFF. CDR3 DNA sequence: TGTGCCAGCAGCTTACCCCCTAGCGGCATCTACAATGAGCAGTTCTTC.

J is TRBJ1-6 and V is TRBV7-2; unclear D gene. This CDR3 contains 16 residues. Germline V gene data show CDR1 as SGHTA and CDR2 as FQGNSA. The V and J ends lost 0 bases and 5 bases respectively, with 11 bases between them. The CDR3 DNA reads TGTGCCAGCAGCTTAGCGCGGTGGATCGATAATTCACCCCTCCACTTT. Amino acids: CASSLARWIDNSPLHF.

The chain combines TRBV5-6 with TRBJ2-5; a possible D gene is TRBD1 (6 bases). Trimming shortened V by 4 bases and J by 1 base, and 14 bases separated the two germline ends. Germline CDR1 reads SGHDT; CDR2 reads YYEEEE. CDR3 size: 15 residues. CDR3 region: CASSKDSLAQETQYF. In DNA, the CDR3 is TGTGCCAGCAGCAAGGACAGCCTTGCCCAAGAGACCCAGTACTTC. Looking up the rest from reference TRBV5-6 and TRBJ2-5 gives the full variable domain: DAGVTQSPTHLIKTRGQQVTLRCSPKSGHDTVSWYQQALGQGPQFIFQYYEEEERQRGNFPDRFSGHQFPNYSSELNVNALLLGDSALYLCASSKDSLAQETQYFGPGTRLLVL.

The chain is built from TRBV19 and TRBJ2-2, with TRBD2 as a possible D gene (5 bases). Germline V lookup: CDR1 LNHDA, CDR2 SQIVND (reference sequence). With 7 bases removed from V and 4 bases from J, the gap between germline ends came to 10 bases. The CDR3 consists of 13 residues. CDR3 amino acids: CASKGEGTGELFF. The CDR3 region has the DNA TGTGCCAGTAAGGGTGAGGGCACCGGGGAGCTGTTTTTT.

The J gene is TRBJ1-2, the V gene TRBV7-2; 10 bases map to TRBD1. CDR1 and CDR2 (germline): SGHTA, FQGNSA. The CDR3 totals 15 residues. With V trimmed by 4 bases and J by 4 bases, 6 bases remained unmatched. CDR3 residues: CASSSDRGQGYGYTF. The CDR3 bases are TGTGCCAGCAGCTCTGACAGGGGGCAGGGCTATGGCTACACCTTC.

The gene calls are TRBV20-1 and TRBJ1-1; D is ambiguous. The V end lost 3 bases, the J end lost 10 bases, and 12 bases lay between the germline ends. Germline-derived CDR1 and CDR2 are DFQATT and SNEGSKA (reference sequence). This CDR3 has 11 residues. CDR3 bases: TGCAGTGCTAGTTTTTATTCCGGAGCTTTCTTT. It translates to CSASFYSGAFF.

This clone came up once. V usage is TRBV19 and J usage is TRBJ2-1, with a tentative D call TRBD1 (5 bases). In germline, CDR1 is LNHDA, CDR2 SQIVND (reference sequence). The CDR3 runs 16 residues. V dropped 5 bases and J dropped 8 bases, with 22 bases sitting between them. CDR3 coding DNA: TGTGCCAGTAGTGGCCGACAGACCTACGCCCTAGATGAGCAGTTCTTC. The encoded protein is CASSGRQTYALDEQFF.

The chain links TRBV27 to TRBJ2-6; D is undetermined. In germline, CDR1 is MNHEY, CDR2 SMNVEV (reference sequence). V lost 4 bases, J lost 0 bases, and 10 bases lay in between. The CDR3 has 16 residues. Here the CDR3 reads CASSSTLDSGANVLTF. Here the CDR3 DNA reads TGTGCCAGCAGTTCGACTCTGGACTCTGGGGCCAACGTCCTGACTTTC.

With respect to this clone: Other DNA sequences in the same sample also yield this CDR3. The rearrangement joins TRBV18 to TRBJ1-5; D may be TRBD1 (6 bases). The germline V gene encodes CDR1 KGHSH and CDR2 LQKENI. The V and J ends lost 1 base and 2 bases respectively, with 9 bases between them. The CDR3 has 15 amino acids. The CDR3 loop is CASSPLGGGNQPQHF. For the CDR3, the DNA is TGTGCCAGCTCACCACTAGGGGGGGGCAATCAGCCCCAGCATTTT.

The table lists this clone with a few counts. The CDR3 DNA reads TGCAGCGTTGAAGCAGACAGGGGGCGAGGGGTCTACACCTTC. Translating gives CSVEADRGRGVYTF. The chain recombines TRBV29-1 with TRBJ1-2, with TRBD1 identical over 10 bases. Germline CDR1 is SQVTM and CDR2 is ANQGSEA. The length of the CDR3 is 14 residues. J lost 10 bases, V lost 1 base, and 9 bases had no gene match.

The chain combines TRBV7-2 with TRBJ2-5; possibly TRBD2 for D (6 bases). Trimming took 2 bases from V and 7 from J, leaving 14 bases between them. The CDR3 totals 14 residues. Germline loops: CDR1 SGHTA, CDR2 FQGNSA. CDR3: CASSLLWGEGTQYF. As DNA, the CDR3 is TGTGCCAGCAGCTTATTGTGGGGGGAAGGGACCCAGTACTTC. The entire variable domain, with the rest obtained from reference TRBV7-2 and TRBJ2-5, is as follows: GAGVSQSPSNKVTEKGKDVELRCDPISGHTALYWYRQSLGQGLEFLIYFQGNSAPDKSGLPSDRFSAERTGGSVSTLTIQRTQQEDSAVYLCASSLLWGEGTQYFGPGTRLLVL.

V gene TRBV5-4 combines with J gene TRBJ2-1; possible D gene TRBD2, 6 bases. The CDR3 sequence is 15 residues long. Trimming removed 3 bases at V and 5 bases at J, with 15 bases between. From germline, CDR1 is SGHNT and CDR2 YYREEE (reference sequence). CDR3 residues: CASSSPRDLNNEQFF. CDR3 in DNA: TGTGCCAGCAGCTCCCCCCGGGACTTAAACAATGAGCAGTTCTTC.

This clone was seen only a few times. V is TRBV11-2 and J is TRBJ1-5, with D maybe TRBD1 (5 bases). There are 17 residues in the CDR3. Germline assignment: CDR1 SGHAT and CDR2 FQNNGV. With 8 bases removed from V and 0 bases from J, the gap between germline ends came to 20 bases. Here the CDR3 reads CASVFFWAGYSNQPQHF. DNA of the CDR3: TGTGCCAGCGTTTTTTTCTGGGCAGGGTATAGCAATCAGCCCCAGCATTTT. Full variable domain (rest looked up from reference TRBV11-2 and TRBJ1-5): EAGVAQSPRYKIIEKRQSVAFWCNPISGHATLYWYQQILGQGPKLLIQFQNNGVVDDSQLPKDRFSAERLKGVDSTLKIQPAKLEDSAVYLCASVFFWAGYSNQPQHFGDGTRLSIL.

The genes are TRBV10-3 and TRBJ1-2; the match to TRBD1 covers 8 bases. CDR3 length: 14 amino acids. The J segment lost 0 bases and the V segment lost 3 bases, leaving 0 bases of the junction unmatched. Germline values: CDR1 ENHRY, CDR2 SYGVKD. CDR3 DNA sequence: TGTGCCATCAGTGACAGGGGGCCTAACTATGGCTACACCTTC. Its protein is CAISDRGPNYGYTF.

The V and J genes are TRBV27 and TRBJ2-3, with 13 bases that match TRBD2. Germline V gene lookup returns CDR1 MNHEY and CDR2 SMNVEV (reference sequence). Trimming removed 10 bases from V and 0 bases from J; junction bases left unmatched: 13. The CDR3 sequence is 18 residues long. CDR3 residues: CATSSLLAGGPSTDTQYF. CDR3 bases: TGTGCCACCTCTTCCTTACTAGCGGGAGGGCCGAGCACAGATACGCAGTATTTT.

V is TRBV29-1 and J is TRBJ1-3, with D possibly being TRBD1 (6 bases). Trimming took 8 bases from V and 0 from J, leaving 23 bases between them. The CDR3 contains 17 residues. Germline CDR1 SQVTM, CDR2 ANQGSEA. This CDR3 is CSPRTVGKCASGNTIYF. DNA of the CDR3: TGCAGCCCCCGGACAGTCGGAAAATGCGCCTCTGGAAACACCATATATTTT.

The gene calls are TRBV5-6 and TRBJ2-5; the match to TRBD1 covers 9 bases. CDR1 and CDR2 from the germline V gene are SGHDT and YYEEEE. With 4 bases clipped from V and 4 bases from J, the junction kept 11 bases outside the gene matches. CDR3 length: 16 amino acids. CDR3 DNA sequence: TGTGCCAGCAGCGCCCCGGGACAGGGTATTGGAGAGACCCAGTACTTC. This codes for CASSAPGQGIGETQYF.

This clone came up a few times. V usage is TRBV7-6 and J usage is TRBJ1-2, with TRBD1 matching over 8 bases. The CDR3 runs 18 residues. In germline, CDR1 is SGHVS, CDR2 FNYEAQ. Trimming took 5 bases from V and 2 from J; bases not matched to a gene: 16. In DNA, the CDR3 is TGTGCCAGCAGCCGCAGGGGGCGTGATACAAGGGAGAACTATGGCTACACCTTC. Translation: CASSRRGRDTRENYGYTF.

This clone appeared a few times. The chain recombines TRBV7-9 with TRBJ2-1; 9 bases line up with TRBD2. This CDR3 has 15 amino acids. From germline, CDR1 is SEHNR and CDR2 FQNEAQ (reference sequence). The V gene end was trimmed by 1 base and the J gene end by 2 bases; junction bases not matched to a gene: 0. This CDR3 is CASSLVAGAYNEQFF. The CDR3 DNA reads TGTGCCAGCAGCTTAGTAGCGGGGGCCTACAATGAGCAGTTCTTC.

This clone showed up just once. This chain connects TRBV28 to TRBJ1-2, with D perhaps matching TRBD1 (6 bases). With 5 bases removed from V and 2 bases from J, the gap between germline ends came to 18 bases. CDR1 MDHEN and CDR2 SYDVKM come from the germline V gene. This CDR3 is 16 amino acids long. The CDR3 sequence is CASSPPGQGRNYGYTF. In nucleotides, the CDR3 is TGTGCCAGCAGTCCTCCGGGGCAGGGGCGCAACTATGGCTACACCTTC.

This chain uses TRBV6-6 with TRBJ2-5; 15 nucleotides align to TRBD2. The trim removed 6 bases at V and 2 bases at J, leaving 4 bases unmatched. CDR3 length: 16 residues. In germline, CDR1 is MNHNY, CDR2 SVGAGI (reference sequence). The CDR3 DNA reads as TGTGCCAGCAGAGTGGGACTAGCGGGGGGTCAAGAGACCCAGTACTTC. This sequence encodes CASRVGLAGGQETQYF.

The rearrangement uses TRBV13 and TRBJ2-1; 10 bases line up with TRBD2. Germline V gene data show CDR1 as PRHDT and CDR2 as FYEKMQ (reference sequence). The CDR3 contains 16 residues. Trimming removed 5 bases from V and 9 bases from J; junction bases left unmatched: 13. CDR3 in DNA: TGTGCCAGCAGCAGACAGCCAGCTAGCGGGAGTTCTGAGCAGTTCTTC. Protein: CASSRQPASGSSEQFF.

This clone was recorded only once. The chain combines TRBV10-3 with TRBJ2-7; possibly TRBD2 for D (6 bases). In germline, CDR1 is ENHRY, CDR2 SYGVKD. The CDR3 has 12 residues. Trimming removed 5 bases from V and 6 bases from J, with 11 bases in between. CDR3 in DNA: TGTGCCATCAGTTCCGCTAGCGTCGAGCAGTACTTC. It yields the protein CAISSASVEQYF.

The chain carries TRBV30 and TRBJ1-5; D is undetermined. This CDR3 comprises 14 residues. CDR1 and CDR2 from the germline V gene are GTSNPN and SVGIG (reference sequence). V was shortened by 5 bases and J by 0 bases, with 11 bases between the two germline ends. In DNA, the CDR3 is TGTGCCTGGGCCTCAGGTTATAGCAATCAGCCCCAGCATTTT. Its translation is CAWASGYSNQPQHF. Looking up the rest from reference TRBV30 and TRBJ1-5 gives the full variable domain: SQTIHQWPATLVQPVGSPLSLECTVEGTSNPNLYWYRQAAGRGLQLLFYSVGIGQISSEVPQNLSASRPQDRQFILSSKKLLLSDSGFYLCAWASGYSNQPQHFGDGTRLSIL.